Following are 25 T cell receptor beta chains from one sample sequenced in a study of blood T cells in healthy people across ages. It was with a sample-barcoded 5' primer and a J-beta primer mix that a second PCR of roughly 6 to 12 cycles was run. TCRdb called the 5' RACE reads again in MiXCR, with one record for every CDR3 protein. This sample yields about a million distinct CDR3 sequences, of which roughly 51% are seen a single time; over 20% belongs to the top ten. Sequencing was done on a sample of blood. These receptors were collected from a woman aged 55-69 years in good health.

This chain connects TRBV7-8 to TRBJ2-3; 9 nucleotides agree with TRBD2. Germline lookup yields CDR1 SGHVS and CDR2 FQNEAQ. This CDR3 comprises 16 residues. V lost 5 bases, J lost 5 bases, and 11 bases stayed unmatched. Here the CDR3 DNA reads TGTGCCAGCAGCCTCCTATTAGCGGGAGCGCAAGATACGCAGTATTTT. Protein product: CASSLLLAGAQDTQYF.

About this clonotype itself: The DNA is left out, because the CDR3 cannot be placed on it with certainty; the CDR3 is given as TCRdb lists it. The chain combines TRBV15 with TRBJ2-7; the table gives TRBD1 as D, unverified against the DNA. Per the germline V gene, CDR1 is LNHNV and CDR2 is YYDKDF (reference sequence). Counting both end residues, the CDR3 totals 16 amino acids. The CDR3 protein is CATSSSSTGRTYEQYF.

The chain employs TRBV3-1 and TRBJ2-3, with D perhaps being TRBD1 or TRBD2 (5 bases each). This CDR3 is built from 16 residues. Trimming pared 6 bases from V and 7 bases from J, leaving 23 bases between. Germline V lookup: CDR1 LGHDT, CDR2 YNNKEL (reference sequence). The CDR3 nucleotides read TGTGCCAGCAGGGATTGGGGGACCACCGGATGGAATACGCAGTATTTT. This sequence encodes CASRDWGTTGWNTQYF.

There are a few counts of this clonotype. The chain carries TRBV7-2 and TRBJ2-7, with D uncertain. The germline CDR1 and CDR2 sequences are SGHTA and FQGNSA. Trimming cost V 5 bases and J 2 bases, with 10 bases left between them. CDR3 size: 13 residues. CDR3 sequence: CASSPQPTYEQYF. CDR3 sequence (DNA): TGTGCCAGCAGCCCTCAGCCAACCTACGAGCAGTACTTC.

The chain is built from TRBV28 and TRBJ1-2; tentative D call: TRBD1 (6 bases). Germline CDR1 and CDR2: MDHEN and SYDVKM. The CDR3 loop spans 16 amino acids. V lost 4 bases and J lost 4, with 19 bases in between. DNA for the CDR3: TGTGCCAGCAGTTCCCCCGGGGGCCACGGGCGCTATGGCTACACCTTC. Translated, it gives CASSSPGGHGRYGYTF.

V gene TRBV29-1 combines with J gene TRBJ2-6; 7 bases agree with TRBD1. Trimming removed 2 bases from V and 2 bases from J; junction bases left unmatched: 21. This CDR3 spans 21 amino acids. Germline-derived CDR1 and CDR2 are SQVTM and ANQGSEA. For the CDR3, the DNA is TGCAGCGTTGAATATGTCCTCCGGTTGGGGCAGGGGGATGCTGGGGCCAACGTCCTGACTTTC. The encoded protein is CSVEYVLRLGQGDAGANVLTF. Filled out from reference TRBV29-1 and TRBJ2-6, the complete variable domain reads SAVISQKPSRDICQRGTSLTIQCQVDSQVTMMFWYRQQPGQSLTLIATANQGSEATYESGFVIDKFPISRPNLTFSTLTVSNMSPEDSSIYLCSVEYVLRLGQGDAGANVLTFGAGSRLTVL.

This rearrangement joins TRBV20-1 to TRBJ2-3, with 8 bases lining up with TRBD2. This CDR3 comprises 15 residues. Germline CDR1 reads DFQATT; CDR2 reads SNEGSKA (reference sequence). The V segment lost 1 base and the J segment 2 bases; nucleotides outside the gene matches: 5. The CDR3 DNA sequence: TGCAGTGCTAGAGTGGTAGCGGGATACACAGATACGCAGTATTTT. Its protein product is CSARVVAGYTDTQYF.

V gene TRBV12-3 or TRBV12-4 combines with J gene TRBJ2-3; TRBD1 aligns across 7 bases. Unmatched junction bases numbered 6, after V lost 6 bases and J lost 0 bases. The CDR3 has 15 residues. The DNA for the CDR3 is TGTGCCAGCAGGGCCCGGGGACAGAGCACAGATACGCAGTATTTT. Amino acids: CASRARGQSTDTQYF.

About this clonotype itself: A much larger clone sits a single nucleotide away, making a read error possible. The CDR3 sequence is CSAPLPGGSEQFF. CDR3 coding DNA: TGCAGTGCGCCCCTCCCGGGAGGGAGTGAGCAGTTCTTC. The chain joins TRBV20-1 to TRBJ2-1, with 8 positions matching TRBD2. The germline V gene has CDR1 DFQATT and CDR2 SNEGSKA (reference sequence). This CDR3 contains 13 residues. V shed 6 bases, J shed 9 bases, and the junction held 10 bases outside the gene matches.

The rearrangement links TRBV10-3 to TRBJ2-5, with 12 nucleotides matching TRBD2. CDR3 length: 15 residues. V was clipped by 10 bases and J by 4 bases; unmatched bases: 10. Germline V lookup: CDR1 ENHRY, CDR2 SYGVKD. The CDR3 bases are TGTGCCACCCTGGCTAGCGGGAGGGGTGGAGAGACCCAGTACTTC. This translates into CATLASGRGGETQYF.

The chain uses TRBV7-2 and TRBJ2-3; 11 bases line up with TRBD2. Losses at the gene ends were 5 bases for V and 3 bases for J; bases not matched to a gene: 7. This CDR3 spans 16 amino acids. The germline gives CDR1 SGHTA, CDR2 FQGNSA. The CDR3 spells CASSTRLAGMTDTQYF. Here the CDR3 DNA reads TGTGCCAGCAGCACGCGACTAGCGGGAATGACAGATACGCAGTATTTT. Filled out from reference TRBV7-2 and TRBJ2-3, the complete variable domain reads GAGVSQSPSNKVTEKGKDVELRCDPISGHTALYWYRQSLGQGLEFLIYFQGNSAPDKSGLPSDRFSAERTGGSVSTLTIQRTQQEDSAVYLCASSTRLAGMTDTQYFGPGTRLTVL.

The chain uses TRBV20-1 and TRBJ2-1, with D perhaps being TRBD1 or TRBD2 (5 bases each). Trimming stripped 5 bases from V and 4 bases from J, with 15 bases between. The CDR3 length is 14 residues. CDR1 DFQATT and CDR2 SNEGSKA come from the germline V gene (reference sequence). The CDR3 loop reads CSAPRQTGYNEQFF. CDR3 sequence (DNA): TGCAGTGCTCCTAGACAGACGGGATACAATGAGCAGTTCTTC.

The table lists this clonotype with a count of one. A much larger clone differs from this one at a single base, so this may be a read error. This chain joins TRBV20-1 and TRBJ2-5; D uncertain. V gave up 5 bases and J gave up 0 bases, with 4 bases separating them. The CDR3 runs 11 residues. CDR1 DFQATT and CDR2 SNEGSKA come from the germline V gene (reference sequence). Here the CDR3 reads CSAGYQETQYF. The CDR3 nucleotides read TGCAGTGCTGGGTACCAAGAGACCCAGTACTTC.

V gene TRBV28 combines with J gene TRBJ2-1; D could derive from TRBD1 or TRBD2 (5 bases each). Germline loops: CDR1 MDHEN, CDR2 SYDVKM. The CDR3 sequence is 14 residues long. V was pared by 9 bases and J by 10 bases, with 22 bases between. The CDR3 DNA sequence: TGTGCCAGTTCCTCGGGACCGCCGGTTAGGGAGCAGTTCTTC. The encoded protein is CASSSGPPVREQFF.

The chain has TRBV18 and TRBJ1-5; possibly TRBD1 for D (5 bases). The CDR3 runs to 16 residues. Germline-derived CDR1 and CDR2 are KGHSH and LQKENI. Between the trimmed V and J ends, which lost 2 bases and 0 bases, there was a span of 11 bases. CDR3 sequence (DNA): TGTGCCAGCTCACCAAACGGTGGGGGTAGCAATCAGCCCCAGCATTTT. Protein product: CASSPNGGGSNQPQHF.

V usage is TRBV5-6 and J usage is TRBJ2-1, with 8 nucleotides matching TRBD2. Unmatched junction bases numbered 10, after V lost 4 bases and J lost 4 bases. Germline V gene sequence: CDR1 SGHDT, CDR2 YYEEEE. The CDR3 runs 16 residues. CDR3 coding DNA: TGTGCCAGCAGCCGGAGCGGGAGTCGCCTGTACAATGAGCAGTTCTTC. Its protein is CASSRSGSRLYNEQFF.

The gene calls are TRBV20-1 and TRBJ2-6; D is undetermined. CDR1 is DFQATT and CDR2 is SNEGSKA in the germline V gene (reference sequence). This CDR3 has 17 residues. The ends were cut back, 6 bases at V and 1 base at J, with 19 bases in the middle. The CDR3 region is CSALPWATVSGANVLTF. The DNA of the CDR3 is TGCAGTGCCTTACCCTGGGCCACAGTGTCTGGGGCCAACGTCCTGACTTTC.

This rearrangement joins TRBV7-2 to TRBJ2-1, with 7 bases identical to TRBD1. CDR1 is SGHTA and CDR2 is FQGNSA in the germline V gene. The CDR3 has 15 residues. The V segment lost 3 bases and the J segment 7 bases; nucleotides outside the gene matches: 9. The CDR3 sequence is CASSFLGGSTNEQFF. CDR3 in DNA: TGTGCCAGCAGCTTCTTAGGGGGCTCGACTAATGAGCAGTTCTTC.

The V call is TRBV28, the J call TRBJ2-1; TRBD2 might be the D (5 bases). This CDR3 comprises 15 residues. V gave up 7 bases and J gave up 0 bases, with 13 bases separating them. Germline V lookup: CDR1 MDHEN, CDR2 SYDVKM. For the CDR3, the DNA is TGTGCCAGCAAAGTGCCTGGGAGCTCCTACAATGAGCAGTTCTTC. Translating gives CASKVPGSSYNEQFF.

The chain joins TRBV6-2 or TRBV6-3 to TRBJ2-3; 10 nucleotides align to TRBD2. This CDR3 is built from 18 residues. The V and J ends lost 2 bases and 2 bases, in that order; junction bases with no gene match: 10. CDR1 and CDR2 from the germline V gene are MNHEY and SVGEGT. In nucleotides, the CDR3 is TGTGCCAGCAGTTACACAGCTCAGCGGGAGGGCTTCACAGATACGCAGTATTTT. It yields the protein CASSYTAQREGFTDTQYF.

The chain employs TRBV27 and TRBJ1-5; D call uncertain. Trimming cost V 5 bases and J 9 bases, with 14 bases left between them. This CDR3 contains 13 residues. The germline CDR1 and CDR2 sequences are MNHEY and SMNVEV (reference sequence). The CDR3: CASSPHPFLPQHF. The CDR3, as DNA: TGTGCCAGCAGTCCACACCCCTTTTTGCCCCAGCATTTT.

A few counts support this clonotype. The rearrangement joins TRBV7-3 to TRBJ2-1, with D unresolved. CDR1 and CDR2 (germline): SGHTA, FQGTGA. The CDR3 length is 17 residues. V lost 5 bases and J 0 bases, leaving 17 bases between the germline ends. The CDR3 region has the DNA TGTGCCAGCAGCCGTAATCCCGGTCTAAGCTCCTACAATGAGCAGTTCTTC. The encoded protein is CASSRNPGLSSYNEQFF.

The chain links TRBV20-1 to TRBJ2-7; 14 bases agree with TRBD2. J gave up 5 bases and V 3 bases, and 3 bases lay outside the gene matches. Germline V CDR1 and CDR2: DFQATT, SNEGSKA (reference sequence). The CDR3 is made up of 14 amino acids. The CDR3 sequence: CSASQGLAGDEQYF. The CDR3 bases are TGCAGTGCTAGTCAGGGACTAGCGGGAGACGAGCAGTACTTC.

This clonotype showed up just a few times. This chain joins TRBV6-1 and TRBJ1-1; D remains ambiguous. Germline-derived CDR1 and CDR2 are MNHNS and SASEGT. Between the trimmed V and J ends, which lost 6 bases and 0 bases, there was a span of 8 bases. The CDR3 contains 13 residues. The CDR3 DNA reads TGTGCCAGCAGCGGGCGGATGAACACTGAAGCTTTCTTT. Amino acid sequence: CASSGRMNTEAFF.

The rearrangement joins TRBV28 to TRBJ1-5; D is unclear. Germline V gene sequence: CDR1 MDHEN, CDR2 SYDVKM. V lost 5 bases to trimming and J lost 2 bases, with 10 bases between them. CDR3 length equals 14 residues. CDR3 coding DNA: TGTGCCAGCAGTCCTTCCGGACGCAATCAGCCCCAGCATTTT. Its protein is CASSPSGRNQPQHF.